This passage covers 21 T cell receptor beta chains from one sample sequenced in a study of regulatory T cells in long-lasting Graves disease. As to time point: newly diagnosed GD, antithyroid drugs for less than 3 months. RNA from PBMCs was the source of the TCR library. Arm-PCR of CDR3 regions and iRepertoire HTBI primers were used to build TCR beta libraries. TCRdb re-called the multiplex PCR reads with MiXCR, one entry per CDR3 protein. In the table there are 350,000 to 500,000 distinct CDR3 sequences, 14% of which are singletons. These same data were also listed under a study on T cells in Graves' hyperthyroidism and ophthalmopathy.

This sample comprised peripheral blood mononuclear cells (PBMCs), obtained at new diagnosis, from a patient treated with antithyroid drugs. The receptors shown here come from a woman aged 45-65 years with Graves disease.

This clonotype occurred many times. The V call is TRBV7-2, the J call TRBJ1-5; D is unclear. The CDR3 totals 13 residues. V was shortened by 5 bases and J by 5 bases, with 10 bases between the two germline ends. CDR1 SGHTA and CDR2 FQGNSA come from the germline V gene. CDR3 bases: TGTGCCAGCAGCCAGAGCCAGGATCAGCCCCAGCATTTT. It codes for CASSQSQDQPQHF.

This clonotype was counted between two and nine times. The rearrangement joins TRBV20-1 to TRBJ2-3; D is possibly TRBD1 (6 bases). Looked up from germline, CDR1 is DFQATT and CDR2 is SNEGSKA (reference sequence). V was cut by 5 bases and J by 2 bases, with 23 bases left in between. This CDR3 contains 17 residues. The CDR3 sequence is CSACCRDTYYPTDTQYF. Written as DNA, the CDR3 is TGCAGTGCTTGTTGCCGGGACACTTACTATCCCACAGATACGCAGTATTTT.

The CDR3 DNA sequence: TGTGCCAGCAGCCAAATGACTAGCGGGATTGTATATGAGCAGTTCTTC. The encoded protein is CASSQMTSGIVYEQFF. The chain carries TRBV4-2 and TRBJ2-1, with 11 bases that match TRBD2. Trimming cost V 2 bases and J 8 bases; bases outside gene matches: 8. Germline CDR1 is LGHNA and CDR2 is YNFKEQ. This CDR3 region has 16 residues.

V usage is TRBV24-1 and J usage is TRBJ2-3; 7 bases are a match to TRBD2. The germline V gene encodes CDR1 KGHDR and CDR2 SFDVKD. Germline trimming cut 4 bases from V and 2 bases from J; bases unmatched to any gene: 5. The CDR3 sequence is 15 residues long. Here the CDR3 DNA reads TGTGCCACCAGTGAGGCTAGCGGAACCACAGATACGCAGTATTTT. It specifies CATSEASGTTDTQYF.

The chain couples TRBV6-9 to TRBJ2-7, with D perhaps matching TRBD2 (6 bases). Looked up from germline, CDR1 is MNHGY and CDR2 is SVAAGI. V was shortened by 2 bases and J by 1 base, with 12 bases between the two germline ends. The CDR3 runs 15 residues. CDR3 bases: TGTGCCAGCAGTTATGACCGGGACTCATCCTACGAGCAGTACTTC. The encoded protein is CASSYDRDSSYEQYF.

This clonotype was observed at least ten times. The V and J genes are TRBV5-1 and TRBJ2-7; D uncertain. Germline assignment: CDR1 SGHRS and CDR2 YFSETQ. This CDR3 region has 14 residues. Trimming removed 3 bases at V and 3 bases at J, with 13 bases between. CDR3 sequence: CASSYGTVGYEQYF. CDR3 DNA: TGCGCCAGCAGCTACGGCACAGTGGGCTACGAGCAGTACTTC.

A note on this clonotype: A much larger clone lies one base from this, so it may be a read error. V usage is TRBV18 and J usage is TRBJ1-1, with a possible D match to TRBD1 (6 bases). CDR1 is KGHSH, CDR2 LQKENI, per germline. The CDR3 is 16 amino acids. This CDR3 is CASSPRAGDQNTEASF. CDR3 DNA: TGTGCCAGCTCACCACGGGCAGGGGACCAGAACACTGAAGCTTCCTTT. Full variable domain (outside the CDR3, taken from reference TRBV18 and TRBJ1-1): NAGVMQNPRHLVRRRGQEARLRCSPMKGHSHVYWYRQLPEEGLKFMVYLQKENIIDESGMPKERFSAEFPKEGPSILRIQQVVRGDSAAYFCASSPRAGDQNTEASFGQGTRLTVV.

The chain uses TRBV19 and TRBJ1-1, with 8 bases lining up with TRBD1. Germline loops: CDR1 LNHDA, CDR2 SQIVND (reference sequence). V trimming: 4 bases; J trimming: 3 bases; junction bases outside the gene matches: 7. The CDR3 is made up of 15 amino acids. The CDR3 spells CASSNDRGADTEAFF. CDR3 nucleotides: TGTGCCAGTAGTAACGACAGGGGAGCGGACACTGAAGCTTTCTTT.

This clonotype has at least ten counts. The rearrangement uses TRBV30 and TRBJ2-7, with 8 bases matching TRBD1. Germline V lookup: CDR1 GTSNPN, CDR2 SVGIG (reference sequence). The V segment lost 4 bases and the J segment 1 base; nucleotides outside the gene matches: 3. The CDR3 runs 13 residues. The CDR3 sequence is CAWTGGASYEQYF. The CDR3 DNA is TGTGCCTGGACAGGGGGCGCTTCCTACGAGCAGTACTTC.

The chain combines TRBV4-1 with TRBJ2-1, with D possibly TRBD1 on 5 matching bases. This CDR3 region has 16 residues. Germline CDR1 is MGHRA and CDR2 is YSYEKL. The V end was cut by 3 bases, the J end by 0 bases, with 12 bases between. Here the CDR3 DNA reads TGCGCCAGCAGCCAGGACACAGCCTTCTCCTACAATGAGCAGTTCTTC. This sequence encodes CASSQDTAFSYNEQFF.

This clonotype has a count of ten or more. V usage is TRBV30 and J usage is TRBJ2-3; D gene unclear. From germline, CDR1 is GTSNPN and CDR2 SVGIG (reference sequence). The CDR3 contains 12 residues. V lost 5 bases, J lost 0 bases, and 6 bases lay in between. CDR3 DNA: TGTGCCTGGGGGCAGAGCACAGATACGCAGTATTTT. Translation gives CAWGQSTDTQYF.

This chain joins TRBV28 and TRBJ2-4; possible D gene TRBD1, 5 bases. Trimming cost V 7 bases and J 9 bases, with 13 bases left between them. CDR3 length equals 12 residues. CDR1 MDHEN and CDR2 SYDVKM come from the germline V gene. CDR3 loop: CASNLSRGIQYF. In nucleotides, the CDR3 is TGTGCCAGCAACCTCTCTAGGGGCATTCAGTACTTC. The variable domain in full, completed from reference TRBV28 and TRBJ2-4, reads DVKVTQSSRYLVKRTGEKVFLECVQDMDHENMFWYRQDPGLGLRLIYFSYDVKMKEKGDIPEGYSVSREKKERFSLILESASTNQTSMYLCASNLSRGIQYFGAGTRLSVL.

V and J are TRBV3-1 and TRBJ2-2, with D perhaps TRBD1 (6 bases). Germline lookup yields CDR1 LGHDT and CDR2 YNNKEL (reference sequence). The CDR3 has 16 residues. V gave up 2 bases and J gave up 3 bases, with 13 bases separating them. CDR3 nucleotide sequence: TGTGCCAGCAGCCAAAGAGGGGCAGGGGACACCGGGGAGCTGTTTTTT. As protein: CASSQRGAGDTGELFF.

This rearrangement joins TRBV5-1 to TRBJ2-1; TRBD2 matches 13 bases. Germline CDR1 and CDR2: SGHRS and YFSETQ. The CDR3 has 15 amino acids. V lost 4 bases, J lost 8 bases, and 6 bases stayed unmatched. The DNA of the CDR3 is TGCGCCAGCAGCGCAGGACTAGCGGGAGCCGATGAGCAGTTCTTC. It yields the protein CASSAGLAGADEQFF. The entire variable domain, with the rest obtained from reference TRBV5-1 and TRBJ2-1, is as follows: KAGVTQTPRYLIKTRGQQVTLSCSPISGHRSVSWYQQTPGQGLQFLFEYFSETQRNKGNFPGRFSGRQFSNSRSEMNVSTLELGDSALYLCASSAGLAGADEQFFGPGTRLTVL.

Worth noting for this clonotype: No conserved phenylalanine or tryptophan is present at the end of the CDR3, so a read error is the likely explanation. The CDR3 is CASSVGPGASYEQYC. CDR3 nucleotides: TGTGCCAGCAGCGTAGGGCCAGGGGCTTCCTACGAGCAGTACTGC. This chain connects TRBV9 to TRBJ2-7, with D possibly being TRBD1 (6 bases). This CDR3 has 15 amino acids. Per the germline V gene, CDR1 is SGDLS and CDR2 is YYNGEE. The V end lost 0 bases, the J end lost 1 base, and 11 bases lay between the germline ends.

The chain links TRBV27 to TRBJ1-2, with 8 bases aligning to TRBD1. Germline-derived CDR1 and CDR2 are MNHEY and SMNVEV (reference sequence). The junction had 10 bases not matched to a gene; V was cut back by 5 bases and J by 8 bases. The length of the CDR3 is 14 residues. CDR3 nucleotide sequence: TGTGCCAGCAGTACCCGAGACAGGGGTATCGGCTACACCTTC. Its protein is CASSTRDRGIGYTF.

This clonotype was picked up many times. The CDR3 reads CASSYVLSAGVLDTQYF. Written as DNA, the CDR3 is TGTGCCAGCAGTTACGTGTTAAGCGCGGGAGTCCTTGATACGCAGTATTTT. This chain links TRBV6-5 with TRBJ2-3, with TRBD2 matching over 7 bases. The germline CDR1 and CDR2 sequences are MNHEY and SVGAGI. The CDR3 sequence is 17 residues long. V gave up 2 bases and J gave up 6 bases; unmatched junction bases: 14.

The chain links TRBV5-4 to TRBJ2-7, with D unresolved. Germline loops: CDR1 SGHNT, CDR2 YYREEE (reference sequence). The CDR3 spans 13 residues. Trimming pared 0 bases from V and 6 bases from J, leaving 10 bases between. The CDR3 DNA follows: TGTGCCAGCAGCTTGGAATACTCGCGCGAGCAGTACTTC. The encoded protein is CASSLEYSREQYF. The full variable domain, rest sourced from reference TRBV5-4 and TRBJ2-7, is ETGVTQSPTHLIKTRGQQVTLRCSSQSGHNTVSWYQQALGQGPQFIFQYYREEENGRGNFPPRFSGLQFPNYSSELNVNALELDDSALYLCASSLEYSREQYFGPGTRLTVT.

The chain has TRBV3-1 and TRBJ2-5, with D possibly matching TRBD1 (5 bases). V gave up 0 bases and J gave up 2 bases, with 13 bases separating them. Germline values: CDR1 LGHDT, CDR2 YNNKEL (reference sequence). The CDR3 runs 16 residues. The CDR3: CASSQDLRVQQETQYF. CDR3 DNA: TGTGCCAGCAGCCAAGACCTCAGGGTCCAACAAGAGACCCAGTACTTC.

This clonotype was seen repeatedly, ten times or more. The chain uses TRBV9 and TRBJ2-3; 9 bases align to TRBD2. The germline V gene encodes CDR1 SGDLS and CDR2 YYNGEE. J was trimmed by 4 bases and V by 4 bases; bases with no gene match: 16. The CDR3 sequence is 18 residues long. The CDR3 nucleotides are TGTGCCAGCAGCCCCCGAAGTAGGTTGGCGGGAGGGGCAGATACGCAGTATTTT. Its protein is CASSPRSRLAGGADTQYF.

Turning to this clonotype: This clone may be a read error of a much larger clone one base away. This sequence joins TRBV2 and TRBJ1-5; the D is unclear. Germline CDR1 SNHLY, CDR2 FYNNEI. V lost 7 bases, J lost 3 bases, and 10 bases lay in between. The CDR3 contains 13 residues. The DNA for the CDR3 is TGTGCCAGCACCGGTTATAACAATCAGCCCCAGCATTTT. Amino acid sequence: CASTGYNNQPQHF.